One sample yielded the 32 T cell receptor beta chains listed below, sequenced in a study of tumor-infiltrating lymphocytes in localized non-small cell lung cancer. The protocol was immunoSEQ multiplex PCR, while the TCRdb copy is restricted to in-frame clones and leaves out a portion. The sample carries 8,500 to 13,000 clones, 50% to 70% recorded once. Sample: lung tumor tissue. These receptors originate from a human donor with non-small cell lung cancer.

This clone was observed a few times. This chain connects TRBV5-1 to TRBJ2-7, with D perhaps TRBD1 or TRBD2 (6 bases each). CDR1 and CDR2 from the germline V gene are SGHRS and YFSETQ. The CDR3 has 14 residues. Trimming cost V 1 base and J 2 bases, with 10 bases left between them. Written as DNA, the CDR3 is TGCGCCAGCAGCTTGTCGGGGGCCGCCTACGAGCAGTACTTC. This encodes CASSLSGAAYEQYF. Supplemented by reference TRBV5-1 and TRBJ2-7, the full variable domain reads KAGVTQTPRYLIKTRGQQVTLSCSPISGHRSVSWYQQTPGQGLQFLFEYFSETQRNKGNFPGRFSGRQFSNSRSEMNVSTLELGDSALYLCASSLSGAAYEQYFGPGTRLTVT.

This clone was picked up a small number of times. This chain connects TRBV18 to TRBJ2-7; 12 nucleotides line up with TRBD1. This CDR3 comprises 17 residues. Germline CDR1 and CDR2: KGHSH and LQKENI. V dropped 0 bases and J dropped 1; count of bases not matched to a gene: 4. In DNA form, the CDR3 reads TGTGCCAGCTCACCACCGGGACAGGGGGCGAGGTCCTACGAGCAGTACTTC. This gives the protein CASSPPGQGARSYEQYF.

V usage is TRBV11-2 and J usage is TRBJ2-7; D remains ambiguous. The V and J ends lost 0 bases and 5 bases respectively, with 8 bases between them. The CDR3 is 13 amino acids. In germline, CDR1 is SGHAT, CDR2 FQNNGV. The CDR3 region is CASSLDRPHEQYF. The CDR3, as DNA: TGTGCCAGCAGCTTAGACCGACCTCACGAGCAGTACTTC. Full variable domain (remainder filled in from reference TRBV11-2 and TRBJ2-7): EAGVAQSPRYKIIEKRQSVAFWCNPISGHATLYWYQQILGQGPKLLIQFQNNGVVDDSQLPKDRFSAERLKGVDSTLKIQPAKLEDSAVYLCASSLDRPHEQYFGPGTRLTVT.

The chain is built from TRBV20-1 and TRBJ2-5, with D unclear. The V end lost 3 bases, the J end lost 4 bases, and 6 bases lay between the germline ends. Germline V lookup: CDR1 DFQATT, CDR2 SNEGSKA (reference sequence). The CDR3 extends over 11 amino acids. The CDR3 region is CSASSAETQYF. The CDR3 coding sequence is TGCAGTGCTAGCTCGGCAGAGACCCAGTACTTC.

In this sample, this clone turned up a few times. This chain connects TRBV5-4 to TRBJ2-7; D gene ambiguous. The CDR3 is made up of 15 amino acids. Germline V gene lookup returns CDR1 SGHNT and CDR2 YYREEE (reference sequence). V was shortened by 1 base and J by 3 bases, with 14 bases between the two germline ends. This CDR3 is CASSLQLPGSYEQYF. DNA of the CDR3: TGTGCCAGCAGCTTGCAGCTCCCGGGTAGCTACGAGCAGTACTTC.

This chain links TRBV5-6 with TRBJ1-1; possibly TRBD1 for D (6 bases). Trimming took off 0 bases at V and 5 bases at J, with 17 bases between the two ends. CDR1 is SGHDT and CDR2 is YYEEEE in the germline V gene. CDR3 size: 16 residues. The CDR3 region is CASSLASAGAPTEAFF. For the CDR3, the DNA is TGTGCCAGCAGCTTGGCATCGGCAGGGGCGCCAACTGAAGCTTTCTTT.

In its sample, this clone is medium-sized. CDR3 loop: CSVETTGGTEAFF. Written as DNA, the CDR3 is TGCAGCGTTGAAACCACAGGGGGCACTGAAGCTTTCTTT. This sequence joins TRBV29-1 and TRBJ1-1, with 8 bases fitting TRBD1. The CDR3 runs to 13 residues. J lost 4 bases, V lost 2 bases, and 3 bases had no gene match. CDR1 and CDR2 from the germline V gene are SQVTM and ANQGSEA.

This clone is medium-sized within its sample. The chain couples TRBV6-1 to TRBJ1-6; D gene unclear. CDR1 and CDR2 from the germline V gene are MNHNS and SASEGT. This CDR3 contains 13 residues. Between the trimmed V and J ends, which lost 2 bases and 10 bases, there was a span of 9 bases. DNA for the CDR3: TGTGCCAGCAGTGAATTAGAGCGCTCACCCCTCCACTTT. The encoded protein is CASSELERSPLHF.

The chain combines TRBV7-8 with TRBJ1-2; D might be TRBD1 (5 bases). V lost 5 bases and J lost 5, with 15 bases in between. The CDR3 runs 14 residues. Germline V CDR1 and CDR2: SGHVS, FQNEAQ. The CDR3 DNA is TGTGCCAGCAGCCCGGAACCAGGGAGGTATGGCTACACCTTC. This translates into CASSPEPGRYGYTF.

The V gene is TRBV10-3, the J gene TRBJ2-3; D not resolved. CDR1 is ENHRY and CDR2 is SYGVKD in the germline V gene. V shed 0 bases and J shed 0 bases, with 1 base lying between them. CDR3 length: 13 amino acids. This chain's CDR3 is CAISESSTDTQYF. In DNA form, the CDR3 reads TGTGCCATCAGTGAGTCTAGCACAGATACGCAGTATTTT.

The chain couples TRBV5-4 to TRBJ1-1, with a possible D match to TRBD1 (5 bases). The CDR3 totals 14 residues. V lost 1 base, J lost 4 bases, and 11 bases lay in between. In germline, CDR1 is SGHNT, CDR2 YYREEE (reference sequence). Here the CDR3 reads CASSLRGLGTEAFF. For the CDR3, the DNA is TGTGCCAGCAGCTTGCGGGGGTTAGGCACTGAAGCTTTCTTT.

J is TRBJ2-1 and V is TRBV7-9; TRBD2 might be the D (5 bases). Deletions cut 5 bases from V and 2 bases from J, with 13 bases between. The CDR3 spans 15 residues. Germline V gene data show CDR1 as SEHNR and CDR2 as FQNEAQ (reference sequence). In nucleotides, the CDR3 is TGTGCCAGCAGCCCCTACGGGAAGACCTACAATGAGCAGTTCTTC. It yields the protein CASSPYGKTYNEQFF.

This clone was counted once. This CDR3 reads CASSPARGSLKPYEQYF. DNA of the CDR3: TGTGCCAGCAGCCCCGCACGTGGATCTTTAAAACCCTACGAGCAGTACTTC. The rearrangement links TRBV11-2 to TRBJ2-7; D is ambiguous. This CDR3 has 17 residues. Germline values: CDR1 SGHAT, CDR2 FQNNGV. The V gene lost 5 bases and the J gene lost 2 bases, with 22 bases spanning the gap.

The chain is built from TRBV2 and TRBJ2-7; TRBD2 matches 7 bases. J was trimmed by 2 bases and V by 4 bases; bases with no gene match: 5. The germline CDR1 and CDR2 sequences are SNHLY and FYNNEI. There are 14 residues in the CDR3. The CDR3 bases are TGTGCCAGCAGTGCTGGGGGAGGGGCCTACGAGCAGTACTTC. This gives the protein CASSAGGGAYEQYF. The full variable domain, completed using reference TRBV2 and TRBJ2-7, is EPEVTQTPSHQVTQMGQEVILRCVPISNHLYFYWYRQILGQKVEFLVSFYNNEISEKSEIFDDQFSVERPDGSNFTLKIRSTKLEDSAMYFCASSAGGGAYEQYFGPGTRLTVT.

This chain uses TRBV2 with TRBJ1-2, with 8 bases lining up with TRBD1. Germline trimming cut 6 bases from V and 8 bases from J; bases unmatched to any gene: 8. This CDR3 has 13 amino acids. Germline assignment: CDR1 SNHLY and CDR2 FYNNEI. CDR3 nucleotides: TGTGCCAGCAGAGACAGGGGACCGGGGGGCTACACCTTC. Protein sequence: CASRDRGPGGYTF.

This chain connects TRBV4-3 to TRBJ2-3; a possible D gene is TRBD2 (6 bases). The length of the CDR3 is 17 residues. The V and J ends lost 2 bases and 6 bases respectively, with 21 bases between them. The V gene's germline CDR1 is LGHNA and CDR2 YSLEER. CDR3 DNA: TGCGCCAGCAGCCAATACGTCGGGACTGTAGGTCGGGATACGCAGTATTTT. Translation: CASSQYVGTVGRDTQYF.

The chain's CDR3 is CASSLVGFNQPQHF. The CDR3 DNA follows: TGTGCCAGCAGCTTGGTTGGGTTCAATCAGCCCCAGCATTTT. The V and J genes are TRBV5-6 and TRBJ1-5; no definite D call. Per germline, CDR1 SGHDT and CDR2 YYEEEE. V was clipped by 0 bases and J by 3 bases, with 7 bases between them. The CDR3 sequence is 14 residues long.

The chain links TRBV5-5 to TRBJ1-4; no definite D call. Trimming left V 1 base short and J 5 bases short, with 9 bases between. There are 14 residues in the CDR3. Germline CDR1 SGHKS, CDR2 YYEKEE (reference sequence). CDR3 DNA: TGTGCCAGCAGCTTGAGTTCCGGCAATGAAAAACTGTTTTTT. This sequence encodes CASSLSSGNEKLFF.

This clone appeared once. The chain carries TRBV6-5 and TRBJ2-3; TRBD1 is a possible D gene (5 bases). Germline V CDR1 and CDR2: MNHEY, SVGAGI. Trimming took off 6 bases at V and 0 bases at J, with 13 bases between the two ends. The CDR3 has 15 amino acids. The DNA of the CDR3 is TGTGCCAGCAGGAAGGGGCTTGGTAGCACAGATACGCAGTATTTT. Its translation is CASRKGLGSTDTQYF.

The chain joins TRBV5-1 to TRBJ1-1, with no clear D. This CDR3 has 13 residues. V gave up 3 bases and J gave up 6 bases, with 12 bases separating them. Germline CDR1 reads SGHRS; CDR2 reads YFSETQ. The CDR3 reads CASSSGPRAEAFF. The CDR3 DNA reads as TGCGCCAGCAGCTCCGGACCTAGAGCTGAAGCTTTCTTT.

The chain joins TRBV5-6 to TRBJ1-2, with D maybe TRBD1 (6 bases). The ends were cut back, 3 bases at V and 7 bases at J, with 16 bases in the middle. The CDR3 consists of 14 residues. Per germline, CDR1 SGHDT and CDR2 YYEEEE. The chain's CDR3 is CASSYSGQGSGYTF. DNA of the CDR3: TGTGCCAGCAGCTATTCGGGGCAGGGGAGTGGCTACACCTTC.

The V gene is TRBV30, the J gene TRBJ2-4; tentative D call: TRBD1 (6 bases). V was shortened by 3 bases and J by 9 bases, with 18 bases between the two germline ends. CDR1 and CDR2 (germline): GTSNPN, SVGIG (reference sequence). CDR3 size: 14 residues. CDR3 protein: CAWSPGTQGGIQYF. The CDR3 DNA sequence: TGTGCCTGGAGCCCCGGTACACAGGGTGGCATTCAGTACTTC.

This clone is judged medium-sized (0.01 to 0.1%). The V call is TRBV14, the J call TRBJ1-6, with 7 bases lining up with TRBD1. CDR3 length: 15 amino acids. Trimming removed 1 base from V and 7 bases from J; junction bases left unmatched: 4. Germline V CDR1 and CDR2: SGHDN, FVKESK. CDR3 sequence (DNA): TGTGCCAGCAGCCAAGGACAGGGAAAGAATTCACCCCTCCACTTT. Amino acids: CASSQGQGKNSPLHF.

The chain couples TRBV10-1 to TRBJ1-1; the D gene is possibly TRBD1 (6 bases). Per the germline V gene, CDR1 is WNHNN and CDR2 is SYGVQD (reference sequence). The CDR3 runs 14 residues. Trimming removed 3 bases at V and 4 bases at J, with 12 bases between. The CDR3 here is CASSETGGITEAFF. DNA for the CDR3: TGCGCCAGCAGTGAAACTGGGGGCATCACTGAAGCTTTCTTT.

A few counts support this clone. CDR3 in DNA: TGTGCCACCTTCGGGGCTAGCGGGACCTCCCAAGAGACCCAGTACTTC. This gives the protein CATFGASGTSQETQYF. The chain combines TRBV10-3 with TRBJ2-5; TRBD2 matches at 9 bases. The CDR3 sequence is 16 residues long. Germline CDR1 and CDR2: ENHRY and SYGVKD. With V trimmed by 10 bases and J by 1 base, 13 bases remained unmatched.

The rearrangement joins TRBV18 to TRBJ2-3, with a weak D call TRBD2 (6 bases). Per the germline V gene, CDR1 is KGHSH and CDR2 is LQKENI. V was clipped by 6 bases and J by 6 bases, with 13 bases between them. The CDR3 consists of 13 residues. The CDR3 spells CASSHTSPDTQYF. CDR3 in DNA: TGTGCCAGCTCCCACACTAGCCCGGATACGCAGTATTTT.

The rearrangement uses TRBV9 and TRBJ1-2; D gene uncertain. Germline lookup yields CDR1 SGDLS and CDR2 YYNGEE. This CDR3 contains 14 residues. V lost 0 bases to trimming and J lost 2 bases, with 8 bases between them. The CDR3: CASSVGTGNYGYTF. The CDR3 DNA is TGTGCCAGCAGCGTAGGTACGGGAAACTATGGCTACACCTTC.

This chain joins TRBV6-1 and TRBJ2-2; a weak D match, TRBD2 (5 bases). This CDR3 is 15 amino acids long. V lost 7 bases to trimming and J lost 1 base, with 13 bases between them. CDR1 and CDR2 (germline): MNHNS, SASEGT. CDR3 sequence: CASITGSGNTGELFF. The CDR3, as DNA: TGTGCCAGCATTACGGGATCGGGGAACACCGGGGAGCTGTTTTTT.

The chain has TRBV7-9 and TRBJ2-7; the match to TRBD2 covers 7 bases. The J segment lost 0 bases and the V segment lost 5 bases, leaving 7 bases of the junction unmatched. The CDR3 has 15 amino acids. Germline CDR1 SEHNR, CDR2 FQNEAQ (reference sequence). The CDR3 sequence is CASSGSGPSSYEQYF. The CDR3, as DNA: TGTGCCAGCAGCGGTAGCGGGCCTAGCTCCTACGAGCAGTACTTC.

The chain uses TRBV18 and TRBJ1-5; possibly TRBD1 for D (6 bases). Trimming removed 1 base from V and 7 bases from J, with 17 bases in between. The CDR3 is made up of 16 amino acids. Germline V CDR1 and CDR2: KGHSH, LQKENI. The CDR3 loop reads CASSPLAGALRQPQHF. CDR3 nucleotide sequence: TGTGCCAGCTCACCACTAGCAGGGGCTCTAAGGCAGCCCCAGCATTTT.

The chain has TRBV4-1 and TRBJ2-7, with 8 bases fitting TRBD1. Germline-derived CDR1 and CDR2 are MGHRA and YSYEKL. CDR3 length: 13 amino acids. V trimming: 5 bases; J trimming: 4 bases; junction bases outside the gene matches: 4. CDR3 in DNA: TGCGCCAGCAGCGCTAGACAGGGGTACGAGCAGTACTTC. It encodes CASSARQGYEQYF.

The rearrangement joins TRBV27 to TRBJ2-3; the match to TRBD1 covers 8 bases. This CDR3 spans 16 amino acids. Germline trimming cut 4 bases from V and 2 bases from J; bases unmatched to any gene: 8. Germline lookup yields CDR1 MNHEY and CDR2 SMNVEV (reference sequence). CDR3: CASSSLDREDTDTQYF. CDR3 DNA: TGTGCCAGCAGTTCCCTGGACAGGGAAGACACAGATACGCAGTATTTT.